Sequencing of this TCR beta chain was carried out in a study of shared clonotypes between healthy human individuals. Study outcomes and limitations: Though the depth was large, rarefaction showed that sorted-subset sequencing was incomplete.

This table comes from immunoSEQ multiplex PCR, and its TCRdb copy is limited to in-frame clones, with some not included. The sample includes roughly 2,500,000 clones, approximately 93% of them seen just once. A remark on this clone: Its target is not known.

Trimming cost V 5 bases and J 2 bases, with 16 bases left between them. CDR3 size: 15 residues. Germline V CDR1 and CDR2: MNHEY, SVGAGI. This sequence was found in a man in his late teens or twenties in good health. Some clones in this sample may be carry-over from other donors' samples. This chain links TRBV6-5 with TRBJ2-7, with D perhaps assigned TRBD1 or TRBD2 (5 bases each). Sequencing was carried out using naive CD4+ T cells from PBMCs. Subset indicated: CD45RA+ positively selected. The CDR3 reads CASSRGQGPTYEQYF. The CDR3 nucleotides are TGTGCCAGCAGTCGGGGTCAGGGACCCACCTACGAGCAGTACTTC.